Listed below are T cell receptor beta chains from one sample, sequenced in a study of response to subunit inactivated influenza vaccine. In TCRdb, the RT-PCR reads were re-called with MiXCR into one record per CDR3 protein. The repertoire holds about 500,000 distinct CDR3 sequences, with more than 15% as singletons. Here the sequenced sample was CD4+ T cells sorted from PBMCs, taken less than 30 months after vaccination. Every receptor here comes from a man aged 45 to 70 who received an inactivated influenza vaccine. CDR3s include the opening cysteine and the closing phenylalanine or tryptophan. The D gene is left open where the match is weak. Size is stated for part of the rows, as once, few or many counts, or as a class when the clone is expanded.

j_gene | d_gene | len | abundance | v_gene | CDR3nt | CDR3aa
TRBJ2-1 | - | 13 | few | TRBV9 | TGTGCCAGCAGCCCCCGACCCGACAATGAGCAGTTCTTC | CASSPRPDNEQFF
TRBJ1-1 | - | 16 | - | TRBV5-1 | TGCGCCAGCAGCTTAAGTCCGGCCCCTATGAACACTGAAGCTTTCTTT | CASSLSPAPMNTEAFF
TRBJ1-2 | - | 16 | few | TRBV4-3 | TGCGCCAGCAGCCAAGAGTCAGGGGTAACTAACTATGGCTACACCTTC | CASSQESGVTNYGYTF
TRBJ2-4 | - | 16 | few | TRBV10-2 | TGCGCCAGCAGTGACGACACCCGGTTAGCCAAAAACATTCAGTACTTC | CASSDDTRLAKNIQYF
TRBJ2-7 | - | 15 | many | TRBV6-5 | TGTGCCAGCAGTTACGGGTTTGGGAATACCTACGAGCAGTACTTC | CASSYGFGNTYEQYF
TRBJ1-2 | TRBD1 | 15 | few | TRBV7-9 | TGTGCCAGCAGTAATTTCCGGGACAGGGAAAGTGGCTACACCTTC | CASSNFRDRESGYTF
TRBJ2-1 | - | 11 | - | TRBV6-5 | TGTGCCAGCAGTTCCCAGGGGGGGCAGTTCTTC | CASSSQGGQFF
TRBJ2-5 | - | 14 | many | TRBV11-2 | TGTGCCAGCAGCTTAGGGATGGGATCAGAGACCCAGTACTTC | CASSLGMGSETQYF
TRBJ1-4 | TRBD1 | 15 | few | TRBV19 | TGTGCCAGTAGTGCGCCGGGACAGGGGAATGAAAAACTGTTTTTT | CASSAPGQGNEKLFF
TRBJ2-7 | - | 15 | few | TRBV6-2/TRBV6-3 | TGTGCCAGCAGATCGCCGGGGCAGGGAGGCTACGAGCAGTACTTC | CASRSPGQGGYEQYF
TRBJ2-7 | TRBD2 | 15 | many | TRBV7-2 | TGTGCCAGCAGCCCCATGGGAGGGCTCTCCTACGAGCAGTACTTC | CASSPMGGLSYEQYF
TRBJ1-2 | - | 14 | many | TRBV20-1 | TGCAGTGCAGGGACCGACCGATCCAACTATGGCTACACCTTC | CSAGTDRSNYGYTF
TRBJ2-1 | - | 12 | many | TRBV20-1 | TGCAGTGCCCCCCCTTCCTACAATGAGCAGTTCTTC | CSAPPSYNEQFF
TRBJ2-7 | - | 13 | few | TRBV12-3/TRBV12-4 | TGTGCCAGTGCTGGGCGGAAGTACTACGAGCAGTACTTC | CASAGRKYYEQYF
TRBJ1-2 | TRBD1 | 15 | - | TRBV5-1 | TGCGCCAGCAGCTTGGCCGTGGGACAGGGAAATGGCTACACCTTC | CASSLAVGQGNGYTF
TRBJ2-1 | TRBD1 | 14 | few | TRBV20-1 | TGCAGTGCTACCGACAGGGGGTTTTACAATGAGCAGTTCTTC | CSATDRGFYNEQFF
TRBJ2-3 | - | 14 | - | TRBV3-1 | TGTGCCAGCAGGCCCTCCGGGGCCACAGATACGCAGTATTTT | CASRPSGATDTQYF
TRBJ1-2 | TRBD1 | 12 | many | TRBV12-3/TRBV12-4 | TGTGCCAGCAGTTACAGGGGTTATGGCTACACCTTC | CASSYRGYGYTF
TRBJ2-3 | - | 14 | - | TRBV5-1 | TGCGCCAGCAGCTTGGAGACTCTTCCAGATACGCAGTATTTT | CASSLETLPDTQYF
TRBJ1-5 | - | 15 | few | TRBV6-1 | TGTGCCAGCATGCGGGACATGGGGGGCAATCAGCCCCAGCATTTT | CASMRDMGGNQPQHF
TRBJ1-1 | - | 13 | - | TRBV10-3 | TGTGCCATCAGCGCTGGACAGAACACTGAAGCTTTCTTT | CAISAGQNTEAFF
TRBJ2-3 | - | 15 | - | TRBV7-2 | TGTGCCAGCAGCTTACGGCGGGAAAGCACAGATACGCAGTATTTT | CASSLRRESTDTQYF
TRBJ2-3 | TRBD1 | 12 | - | TRBV10-3 | TGTGCCATCTCCGGACAGGGGGATACGCAGTATTTT | CAISGQGDTQYF